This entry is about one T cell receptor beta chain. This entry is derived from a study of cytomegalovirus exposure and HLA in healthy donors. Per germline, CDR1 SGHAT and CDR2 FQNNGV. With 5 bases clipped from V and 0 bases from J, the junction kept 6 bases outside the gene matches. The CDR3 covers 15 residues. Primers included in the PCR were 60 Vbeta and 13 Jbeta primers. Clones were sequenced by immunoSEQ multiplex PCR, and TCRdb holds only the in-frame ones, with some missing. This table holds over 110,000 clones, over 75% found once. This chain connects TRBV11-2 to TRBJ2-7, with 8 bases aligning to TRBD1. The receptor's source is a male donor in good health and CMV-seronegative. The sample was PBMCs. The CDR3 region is CASSIAGGSSYEQYF. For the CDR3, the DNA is TGTGCCAGCAGCATCGCAGGGGGCTCCTCCTACGAGCAGTACTTC.